Sequencing of this TCR beta chain was carried out in a study of cytomegalovirus exposure and HLA in healthy donors. Broader study findings: Despite most TCR sequences being rare, some public TCRs occurred in many donors. In vitro confirmation showed a few CMV-associated chains to be CMV antigen specific.

The germline gives CDR1 MDHEN, CDR2 SYDVKM. With 4 bases clipped from V and 4 bases from J, the junction kept 11 bases outside the gene matches. This CDR3 is built from 17 residues. Note on this clone: Its specificity is not known.

Produced via immunoSEQ multiplex PCR; TCRdb's table is partial and in-frame only. Among 100,000 to 150,000 clones, around 94% were seen once, and the ten largest hold approximately 1.3%. The chain is built from TRBV28 and TRBJ1-4, with 8 nucleotides matching TRBD1. Sequenced sample: PBMCs. The sequence was obtained from a woman aged 18 to 35 in good health and CMV-seronegative. CDR3 protein: CASSSWRRGRINEKLFF. The CDR3 nucleotides are TGTGCCAGCAGTTCCTGGCGCAGGGGGCGAATTAATGAAAAACTGTTTTTT.